This TCR beta chain was identified during a study of T cells in Graves' hyperthyroidism and ophthalmopathy. RNA transcripts provided the source from which TCR beta CDR3 regions were amplified. Using the HTBI primer set, a first-round RT-PCR was run on the TCR CDR3. TCRdb processed the multiplex PCR reads anew with MiXCR; each CDR3 protein has one entry. The sample lists hundreds of thousands of distinct CDR3 sequences, roughly 45% occurring once. General study points: The model identified upcoming ophthalmopathy a median approximately 6.5 months ahead of onset.

This clonotype was found a few times. The antigen is unknown. Trimming shortened V by 3 bases and J by 1 base, and 10 bases separated the two germline ends. Looked up from germline, CDR1 is SGHTA and CDR2 is FQGNSA. CDR3 length: 15 amino acids. This receptor was obtained from an adult man with Graves' disease, either hyperthyroidism or ophthalmopathy (not recorded which). This chain connects TRBV7-2 to TRBJ1-5, with D perhaps TRBD1 (6 bases). Specimen: peripheral blood or thyroid tissue (not recorded which). This chain's CDR3 is CASSLIRGSNQPQHF. DNA of the CDR3: TGTGCCAGCAGCTTGATAAGGGGGAGCAATCAGCCCCAGCATTTT.